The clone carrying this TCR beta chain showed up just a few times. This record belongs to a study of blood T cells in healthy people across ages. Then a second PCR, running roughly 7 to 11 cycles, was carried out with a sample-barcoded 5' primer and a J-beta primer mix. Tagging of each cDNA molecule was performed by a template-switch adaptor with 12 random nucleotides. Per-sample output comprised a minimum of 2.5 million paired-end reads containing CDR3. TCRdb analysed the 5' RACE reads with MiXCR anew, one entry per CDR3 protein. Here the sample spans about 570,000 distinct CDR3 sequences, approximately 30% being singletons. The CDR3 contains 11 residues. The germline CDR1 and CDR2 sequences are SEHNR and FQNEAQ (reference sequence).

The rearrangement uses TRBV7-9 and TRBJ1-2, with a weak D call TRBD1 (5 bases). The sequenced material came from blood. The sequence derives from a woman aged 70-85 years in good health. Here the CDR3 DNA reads TGTGTTCCGGGGCAAAACTATGGCTACACCTTC. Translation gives CVPGQNYGYTF.